A selection of T cell receptor beta chains follows, all from one sample in a study of PD-1 blockade in classical Hodgkin lymphoma. Clones were read by immunoSEQ multiplex PCR, and TCRdb kept only the in-frame ones, dropping some. The sample contains about 90,000 clones, nearly 85% of which appear only once. Specimen: peripheral blood mononuclear cells (PBMCs), collected before the fourth cycle of nivolumab. Source of these receptors: a human donor with classical Hodgkin lymphoma. CDR3s include the opening cysteine and the closing phenylalanine or tryptophan. The D gene is left open where the match is weak. The size of a clone is reported for some rows only, either as once, few or many, or as a class for expanded clones.

TRBV6-5	NA	NA	TRBJ2-7	TGTGCCAGCAGCGGCCCGTGGACCTACGAGCAGTACTTC	CASSGPWTYEQYF
TRBV12-5	NA	TRBD2	TRBJ2-1	TGTGCCAGTTTGCCTAGCGGGAACCACAATGAGCAGTTCTTC	CASLPSGNHNEQFF
TRBV28	NA	NA	TRBJ2-7	TGTGCCAGCAGTCCCCCGGGGGAGCAGTACTTC	CASSPPGEQYF
TRBV27	NA	NA	TRBJ1-2	TGTGCCAGCAGTTTATCGAAAGGTACAACCGGGACCTATGGCTACACCTTC	CASSLSKGTTGTYGYTF
TRBV5-6	NA	NA	TRBJ2-3	TGTGCCAGCAGCTTAATCGAAAATACGCAGTATTTT	CASSLIENTQYF
TRBV9	NA	TRBD2	TRBJ2-1	TGTGCCAGCAGCCCCACAGCGGGATTAACCTACAATGAGCAGTTCTTC	CASSPTAGLTYNEQFF
TRBV14	NA	NA	TRBJ2-2	TGTGCCAGCAGCCAAGTCCTTGCCGGGGAGCTGTTTTTT	CASSQVLAGELFF
TRBV4-2	once	TRBD1	TRBJ1-5	TGTGCCAGCAGCCAGCAGGGGGCCGGCCAGCCCCAGCATTTT	CASSQQGAGQPQHF
TRBV2	NA	NA	TRBJ2-2	TGTGCCAGCTGGGAGACTGCGAACACCGGGGAGCTGTTTTTT	CASWETANTGELFF
TRBV11-2	NA	NA	TRBJ2-2	TGTGCCAGCAGCCCTACCAACCAAATCGGGGAGCTGTTTTTT	CASSPTNQIGELFF
TRBV9	NA	TRBD2	TRBJ2-7	TGTGCCAGCAGCTTTCGGGGGGAGGGCTGGGAGCAGTACTTC	CASSFRGEGWEQYF
TRBV5-1	NA	TRBD2	TRBJ2-1	TGCGCCAGCAGCACACGACTAGCGGGAGGGAGTGTGGTCTCCTACAATGAGCAGTTCTTC	CASSTRLAGGSVVSYNEQFF
TRBV4-3	once	NA	TRBJ1-1	TGCGCCAGCAGCCCCGGGGGCTATGGGGACACTGAAGCTTTCTTT	CASSPGGYGDTEAFF
TRBV19	NA	NA	TRBJ2-5	TGTGCCAGTAGCTCCTACCGGCGAGAGACCCAGTACTTC	CASSSYRRETQYF
TRBV12-5	NA	NA	TRBJ2-3	TGTGCTAGTGGTTTGGGGGCAAACGAAGTGACAGATACGCAGTATTTT	CASGLGANEVTDTQYF